This T cell receptor beta chain was retrieved from a study of metastatic and nonmetastatic thyroid tumors. As for the study in general: Comparative analysis of repertoires was undertaken across blood and tumor or nodule tissue obtained from malignant and benign thyroid patients.

Each patient went into thyroid surgery without having received any treatment. TCRdb reanalyzed the PCR reads with MiXCR. The table has some 22,000 clones, about 20% seen once. By sample fraction, this clone is large. The V gene lost 0 bases and the J gene lost 5 bases, with 20 bases spanning the gap. This CDR3 region has 17 residues. Germline assignment: CDR1 SGHAT and CDR2 FQNNGV. This clonotype was obtained from a female donor with papillary thyroid cancer or a benign thyroid nodule (not recorded which). Some clones in this sample may be carry-over from other donors' samples. Sequenced input: tumor tissue. The chain is built from TRBV11-2 and TRBJ2-7; D gene uncertain. In nucleotides, the CDR3 is TGTGCCAGCAGCTTAGATCCTGGCAGATTGGCACCCAACGAGCAGTACTTC. It is translated as CASSLDPGRLAPNEQYF.